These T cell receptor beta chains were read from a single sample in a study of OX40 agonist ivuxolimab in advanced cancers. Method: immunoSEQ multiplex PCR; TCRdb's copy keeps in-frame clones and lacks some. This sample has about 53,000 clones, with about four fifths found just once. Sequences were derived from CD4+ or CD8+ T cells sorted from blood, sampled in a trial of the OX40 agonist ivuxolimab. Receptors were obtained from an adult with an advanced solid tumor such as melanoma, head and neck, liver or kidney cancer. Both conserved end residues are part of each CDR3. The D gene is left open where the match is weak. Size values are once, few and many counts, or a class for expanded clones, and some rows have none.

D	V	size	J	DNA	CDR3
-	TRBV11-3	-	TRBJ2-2	TGTGCCAGCAGACTTAGCGGACAGTTCCTAAGACGGAACACCGGGGAGCTGTTTTTT	CASRLSGQFLRRNTGELFF
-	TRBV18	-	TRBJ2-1	TGTGCCAGCTCACCACCGCGGCAGGGGCAGTTCTTC	CASSPPRQGQFF
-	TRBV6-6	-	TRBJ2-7	TGTGCCGCTCGACATAACTCCTACGAGCAGTACTTC	CAARHNSYEQYF
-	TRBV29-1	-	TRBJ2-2	TGCAGCGTTCAACTGGGGAACACCGGGGAGCTGTTTTTT	CSVQLGNTGELFF
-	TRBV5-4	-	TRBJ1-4	TGTGCCAGCAGCCCAGGAGGGGCAGGGTTGGATAAACTGTTTTTT	CASSPGGAGLDKLFF
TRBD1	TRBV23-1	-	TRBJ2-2	TGCGCCAGCAGTGACGACAGGGTCGCTTCCGGGGAGCTGTTTTTT	CASSDDRVASGELFF
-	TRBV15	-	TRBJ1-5	TGTGCCACCAGCGACAGCGTGGGTTTCAGCAATCAGCCCCAGCATTTT	CATSDSVGFSNQPQHF
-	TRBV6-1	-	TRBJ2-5	TGTGCCAGCAGTGAAGCAACGACAAGTTGGGGGCTAGAGACCCAGTACTTC	CASSEATTSWGLETQYF
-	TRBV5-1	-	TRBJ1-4	TGCGCCAGCAGCCTGGATCTAACTGGGGAAAAACTGTTTTTT	CASSLDLTGEKLFF
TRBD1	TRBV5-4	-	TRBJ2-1	TGTGCCAGCAGCTTGGCCAGGGGGTGGGTCAATGAGCAGTTCTTC	CASSLARGWVNEQFF
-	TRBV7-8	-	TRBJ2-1	TGTGCCAGCAGCCAAGGAGCCCGCTCCTACAATGAGCAGTTCTTC	CASSQGARSYNEQFF
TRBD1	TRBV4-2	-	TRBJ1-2	TGTGCCAGCAGCCATTGGGACAGTGGCTACACCTTC	CASSHWDSGYTF
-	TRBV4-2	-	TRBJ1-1	TGTGCCAGCAGCTATCGGGGTGGGGGAGACACTGAAGCTTTCTTT	CASSYRGGGDTEAFF
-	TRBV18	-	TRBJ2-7	TGTGCCAGCTCACCTCGGACAACCTACGAGCAGTACTTC	CASSPRTTYEQYF
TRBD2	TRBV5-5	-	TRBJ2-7	TGTGCCAGCAGCTTGAGTGGTATTGCGGGAGGGCAGGCCTACGAGCAGTACTTC	CASSLSGIAGGQAYEQYF
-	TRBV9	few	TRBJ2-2	TGTGCCAGCAGCGTACGGAACACCGGGGAGCTGTTTTTT	CASSVRNTGELFF